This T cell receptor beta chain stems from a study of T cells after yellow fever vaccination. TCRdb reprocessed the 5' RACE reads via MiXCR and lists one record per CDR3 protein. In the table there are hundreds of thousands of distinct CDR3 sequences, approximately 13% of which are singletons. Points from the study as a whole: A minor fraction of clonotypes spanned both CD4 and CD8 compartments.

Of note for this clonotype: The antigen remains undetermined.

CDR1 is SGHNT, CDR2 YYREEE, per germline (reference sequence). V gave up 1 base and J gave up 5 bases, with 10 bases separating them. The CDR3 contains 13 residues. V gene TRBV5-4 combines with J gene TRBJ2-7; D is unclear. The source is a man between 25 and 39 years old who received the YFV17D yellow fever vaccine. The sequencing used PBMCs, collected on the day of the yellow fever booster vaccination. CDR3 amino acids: CASSLLEKDEQYF. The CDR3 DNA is TGTGCCAGCAGCTTGTTAGAGAAGGACGAGCAGTACTTC.